This paragraph covers one T cell receptor (beta chain) sequence. Its antigen is currently unknown. This sample was included in a study of T cell responses to AZD1222 COVID-19 vaccine. TCRdb's copy holds only in-frame clones and misses some; the assay was immunoSEQ multiplex PCR. The sample consists of about 100,000 clones, roughly 90% of them appearing once. In germline, CDR1 is SGDLS, CDR2 YYNGEE. CDR3 length: 17 residues. V was clipped by 0 bases and J by 1 base; unmatched bases: 9. General study points: The reported proportion of spike-specific TCRs targeting unmutated variant regions was nearly half. A mostly white British donor set with more females was recruited, and clonal diversity was possibly underestimated.

The V call is TRBV9, the J call TRBJ1-1, with TRBD1 matching over 7 bases. This sequence was found in an adult in good health. The specimen comprised peripheral blood, sampled on day 0 of AZD1222 vaccination. The CDR3 DNA is TGTGCCAGCAGCGTAGGGGAGGGATGGACAGGGAACACTGAAGCTTTCTTT. It yields the protein CASSVGEGWTGNTEAFF.